The 4 T cell receptor beta chains below were found in one sample sequenced in a study of blood T cell repertoires in COVID-19. The data were produced by immunoSEQ multiplex PCR, yet TCRdb's version contains in-frame clones alone and is incomplete. The data hold roughly 250,000 clones, with about 90% observed a single time. The sequenced sample consisted of peripheral blood. These receptors were obtained from a person aged 18 to 35 with COVID-19, enrolled during active disease.

The rearrangement uses TRBV27 and TRBJ2-5; no reliable D call. Germline V gene lookup returns CDR1 MNHEY and CDR2 SMNVEV (reference sequence). The CDR3 totals 14 residues. V lost 6 bases, J lost 5 bases, and 16 bases lay in between. CDR3 in DNA: TGTGCCAGCAGAAGGAGTGCAGCTGAGGAGACCCAGTACTTC. Protein: CASRRSAAEETQYF.

The chain employs TRBV28 and TRBJ1-5, with TRBD1 identical over 7 bases. The junction had 6 bases not matched to a gene; V was cut back by 4 bases and J by 0 bases. Germline CDR1 and CDR2: MDHEN and SYDVKM. The CDR3 runs to 16 residues. CDR3 DNA sequence: TGTGCCAGCAGTTCGGGGGACAGAATTAGCAATCAGCCCCAGCATTTT. It yields the protein CASSSGDRISNQPQHF.

This rearrangement joins TRBV11-2 to TRBJ1-5; possible D gene TRBD1, 6 bases. The CDR3 extends over 14 amino acids. Germline lookup yields CDR1 SGHAT and CDR2 FQNNGV. V lost 4 bases and J lost 5, with 12 bases in between. The CDR3 DNA is TGTGCCAGCAGCTATTCCGGGACACATCAGCCCCAGCATTTT. It is translated as CASSYSGTHQPQHF.

The rearrangement joins TRBV4-1 to TRBJ1-5, with D unclear. V lost 1 base and J 10 bases, leaving 11 bases between the germline ends. Germline CDR1 and CDR2: MGHRA and YSYEKL. CDR3 length: 13 residues. The CDR3, as DNA: TGCGCCAGCAGCCAAGGCCCGGGTCATCCCCAGCATTTT. Translation: CASSQGPGHPQHF.